This T cell receptor (beta chain) was retrieved from a study of blood T cell repertoires in COVID-19. Overall study: Samples of COVID-19 (acute and convalescent) were obtained from the United States, Italy and Spain. In each case, the material was cDNA or gDNA derived from T cells, B-cell-depleted T cells, or PBMCs.

This clone came up once. In the original processing: Amplification of reference gene primers was used by the study to estimate nucleated cell counts. The table came from immunoSEQ multiplex PCR; TCRdb's copy has only in-frame clones and leaves some out. V and J calls plus clone size are reproduced from that table; the DNA served to infer D and trimming. Among under 150,000 clones listed, approximately 84% were seen once. The V gene lost 5 bases and the J gene lost 8 bases, with 19 bases spanning the gap. Per the germline V gene, CDR1 is LNHDA and CDR2 is SQIVND (reference sequence). CDR3 length equals 15 residues.

The sample was peripheral blood. This sequence joins TRBV19 and TRBJ2-1, with D possibly matching TRBD2 (6 bases). The clonotype comes from a woman aged 55 to 70 with acute or convalescent COVID-19. The CDR3 loop reads CASSSGVAGLYEQFF. CDR3 bases: TGTGCCAGTAGTTCGGGTGTGGCGGGGCTATATGAGCAGTTCTTC.